The sequence of this T cell receptor beta chain was determined in a study of identical twins. V lost 1 base, J lost 5 bases, and 10 bases lay in between. The germline V gene has CDR1 DFQATT and CDR2 SNEGSKA (reference sequence). The CDR3 runs to 13 residues. This clonotype occurred a few times. TCRdb re-derived calls from the 5' RACE reads in MiXCR, one entry per CDR3 protein. The data hold roughly 540,000 distinct CDR3 sequences, with 22% observed a single time. Only healthy Caucasians were included as donors. The sample was also reused in another study, on T cells expressing NK-cell markers. As that report states: The eight sequenced donors comprised seven who were HCMV-seropositive and one who was seronegative.

This TCR was recovered from a woman aged 18-29 years in good health. Sequenced sample: CD4+ T cells sorted from blood. This sequence joins TRBV20-1 and TRBJ2-3; D gene ambiguous. In DNA, the CDR3 is TGCAGTGCTAGAGGTGGGCGAAAAGATACGCAGTATTTT. This translates into CSARGGRKDTQYF.